One sample yielded the 3 T cell receptor beta chains listed below, sequenced in a study of CD8 T cells in ankylosing spondylitis. TCRdb used MiXCR to reprocess the 5' RACE reads, holding one entry per CDR3 protein. There are hundreds of thousands of distinct CDR3 sequences in the sample; roughly 20% occur only once, and about 8% lies in the top ten. The sequenced material came from blood, either unsorted or a sorted T cell fraction (not recorded which). The origin of the receptors is a male donor with ankylosing spondylitis or in good health (not recorded which).

The chain employs TRBV10-3 and TRBJ1-1, with a weak D call TRBD1 (6 bases). V lost 3 bases, J lost 3 bases, and 14 bases lay in between. CDR3 length: 15 residues. Germline V gene data show CDR1 as ENHRY and CDR2 as SYGVKD. The CDR3 region is CAISDRGRGDTEAFF. The CDR3, as DNA: TGTGCCATCAGTGATAGGGGCAGGGGTGACACTGAAGCTTTCTTT.

This clonotype has only a few counts. The V and J genes are TRBV20-1 and TRBJ1-4, with D unclear. V lost 6 bases and J lost 8, with 10 bases in between. This CDR3 is 11 amino acids long. The germline V gene encodes CDR1 DFQATT and CDR2 SNEGSKA (reference sequence). The CDR3 is CSAMREEKLFF. Here the CDR3 DNA reads TGCAGTGCCATGCGGGAGGAAAAACTGTTTTTT.

This clonotype showed up just a few times. The J gene is TRBJ2-2, the V gene TRBV12-3 or TRBV12-4; D remains ambiguous. The V end lost 7 bases, the J end lost 6 bases, and 15 bases lay between the germline ends. The CDR3 extends over 14 amino acids. CDR3 residues: CASTSGRQPGELFF. As DNA, the CDR3 is TGTGCCAGCACCTCGGGCAGACAACCCGGGGAGCTGTTTTTT.